Described below is a single TCR beta chain sequence and its context. TCRdb keeps only in-frame clones here, not all; method: immunoSEQ multiplex PCR. The sample yields around 160,000 clones, approximately 90% seen once. The sample belongs to a study of blood T cell repertoires in COVID-19. Study-level background: Sites across the United States, Italy and Spain contributed samples from acute and convalescent COVID-19.

The V gene end was trimmed by 5 bases and the J gene end by 3 bases; junction bases not matched to a gene: 5. From germline, CDR1 is SEHNR and CDR2 FQNEAQ (reference sequence). The CDR3 is made up of 15 amino acids. Cohorts were assigned according to the clinical history that participants reported. The sample taken for sequencing was PBMCs or T cells enriched from blood (not recorded which). This TCR was sampled from a woman aged 25 to 39 with acute COVID-19. This chain uses TRBV7-9 with TRBJ2-4; TRBD1 matches at 9 bases. As DNA, the CDR3 is TGTGCCAGCAGCCTGGGACAGGGAGGCAAAAACATTCAGTACTTC. Encoded protein: CASSLGQGGKNIQYF.